This TCR beta chain was recorded in a study of human T cells and chemical hapten exposure. The time point: pre-sensitization, week 0. Indicated treatment: therapeutic diphenylcyclopropenone sensitization with weekly scalp DPC. Unique molecular identifiers were attached to individual cDNA molecules within the library. MiXCR, run by TCRdb on the RACE reads, gives a single entry per CDR3 protein. The table has about 290,000 distinct CDR3 sequences, almost 8% seen once. CDR1 is SGHRS, CDR2 YFSETQ, per germline. J gave up 4 bases and V 1 base, and 3 bases lay outside the gene matches. The CDR3 extends over 15 amino acids. This clonotype has at least ten counts.

This sequence joins TRBV5-1 and TRBJ1-1; 11 bases agree with TRBD1. This receptor was obtained from a young man with alopecia areata. Some clones in this sample may be carry-over from other donors' samples. Specimen: whole blood, collected in connection with sensitization to the hapten diphenylcyclopropenone (DPC). CDR3 sequence (DNA): TGCGCCAGCAGCTTGAATGGACAGGGGGCCACTGAAGCTTTCTTT. Residues: CASSLNGQGATEAFF.